This T cell receptor (beta chain) was identified during a study of control samples from healthy donors and cancer patients (dated by TCRdb to 2020 to 2022). Concerning this clone itself: The clone's antigen remains unknown. There are no base qualities to consult, and no much larger clone falls within one base.

The library was prepared using the immunoSEQ multiplex PCR assay. Sourced from immuneACCESS, this table was stored by TCRdb with only in-frame sequences that have V and J called. A share of the clones is absent; for the studies checked, an unresolved V gene accounts for under half, and the remainder has no known explanation. A total of about 130,000 clones appear in this sample, roughly 94% of them only once. 14% of the sample is in the top ten clones. Trimming removed 4 bases from V and 3 bases from J, leaving 12 bases between the germline ends. CDR1 and CDR2, looked up from the germline V gene (reference sequence), are LGHDT and YNNKEL. Including cysteine and phenylalanine, the CDR3 has 14 amino acids. Only the CDR3 DNA is retained, 42 bases long and in frame from the first base.

Recombination joined TRBV3-1 (or the pseudogene TRBV3-2) with TRBJ1-1, with no reliable assignment of the D segment. Sequenced sample: PBMCs. The TCR originated in a man in his fifties or sixties with colorectal cancer. In nucleotide form, the sequence is TGTGCCAGCAGCCCTAGCGAAAGGCACACTGAAGCTTTCTTT. Its coded protein is CASSPSERHTEAFF.